The 25 T cell receptor beta chains in this list originate from one sample, sequenced in a study of neurological immune-mediated disorders. Stated time point: technical triplicate 3. TCRdb processed the 5' RACE reads anew with MiXCR; each CDR3 protein has one entry. The data show about 42,000 distinct CDR3 sequences, with around a fifth seen just once and around 4.7% held by the top ten. Sequenced material: PBMCs. These receptors originate from a man aged 60-69 years with HTLV-1-associated myelopathy (HAM/TSP).

The sample holds many counts of this clonotype. This chain connects TRBV12-3 or TRBV12-4 to TRBJ1-1; tentatively, D is TRBD1 (5 bases). The CDR3 is made up of 13 amino acids. V was pared by 3 bases and J by 4 bases, with 9 bases between. The CDR3 DNA sequence: TGTGCCAGCAGTTTTGCGGGGCCCACTGAAGCTTTCTTT. It codes for CASSFAGPTEAFF.

V is TRBV7-8 and J is TRBJ2-7, with 13 bases aligning to TRBD2. CDR1 and CDR2 from the germline V gene are SGHVS and FQNEAQ. Losses at the gene ends were 5 bases for V and 7 bases for J; bases not matched to a gene: 2. This CDR3 has 13 residues. This CDR3 reads CASSLGLAGEQYF. CDR3 DNA sequence: TGTGCCAGCAGCCTGGGACTAGCGGGAGAGCAGTACTTC.

This clonotype was seen ten or more times. The chain carries TRBV5-1 and TRBJ2-7; possibly TRBD1 or TRBD2 for D (9 bases each). Germline loops: CDR1 SGHRS, CDR2 YFSETQ. V dropped 4 bases and J dropped 6 bases, with 20 bases sitting between them. This CDR3 is 15 amino acids long. The CDR3: CASSLAGQGAGEQYF. The CDR3, as DNA: TGCGCCAGCAGCCTAGCGGGACAGGGAGCGGGCGAGCAGTACTTC.

This rearrangement joins TRBV3-1 to TRBJ1-2; D gene ambiguous. Per germline, CDR1 LGHDT and CDR2 YNNKEL (reference sequence). This CDR3 is built from 15 residues. Trimming cost V 4 bases and J 5 bases, with 17 bases left between them. In nucleotides, the CDR3 is TGTGCCAGCAGCCCGTGGACGGACGGGCCTTATGGCTACACCTTC. It is translated as CASSPWTDGPYGYTF.

This clonotype was seen repeatedly, ten times or more. The V call is TRBV6-2 or TRBV6-3, the J call TRBJ2-5; unclear D gene. Germline V lookup: CDR1 MNHEY, CDR2 SVGEGT. The CDR3 consists of 14 residues. V was shortened by 2 bases and J by 1 base, with 8 bases between the two germline ends. The CDR3 DNA sequence: TGTGCCAGCAGTTACCAACAGATCCAAGAGACCCAGTACTTC. Translated: CASSYQQIQETQYF.

This clonotype was counted at least ten times. The chain has TRBV4-1 and TRBJ2-1; the D gene is possibly TRBD2 (6 bases). CDR1 MGHRA and CDR2 YSYEKL come from the germline V gene. The ends were cut back, 4 bases at V and 0 bases at J, with 22 bases in the middle. The CDR3 length is 19 residues. The CDR3 coding sequence is TGCGCCAGCAGCCTCCTTGGGAGTAGCGGAGGACTCTCCTACAATGAGCAGTTCTTC. It is translated as CASSLLGSSGGLSYNEQFF.

This clonotype was counted many times. This chain links TRBV7-8 with TRBJ2-5, with 7 nucleotides matching TRBD2. V lost 1 base and J lost 5; bases outside the gene matches: 7. Germline V gene data show CDR1 as SGHVS and CDR2 as FQNEAQ. This CDR3 has 15 residues. Here the CDR3 DNA reads TGTGCCAGCAGCTTAGTGGGGGGGAAGGGTGAGACCCAGTACTTC. Translating gives CASSLVGGKGETQYF. The complete variable domain, with remaining parts taken from reference TRBV7-8 and TRBJ2-5, reads GAGVSQSPRYKVAKRGQDVALRCDPISGHVSLFWYQQALGQGPEFLTYFQNEAQLDKSGLPSDRFFAERPEGSVSTLKIQRTQQEDSAVYLCASSLVGGKGETQYFGPGTRLLVL.

In its sample, this clonotype was seen many times. The chain joins TRBV4-1 to TRBJ2-7, with a weak D call TRBD2 (7 bases). The V gene lost 1 base and the J gene lost 4 bases, with 14 bases spanning the gap. This CDR3 contains 15 residues. Germline CDR1 and CDR2: MGHRA and YSYEKL. CDR3 nucleotide sequence: TGCGCCAGCAGCCAAGGCACCGGGGGGACATACGAGCAGTACTTC. Its protein product is CASSQGTGGTYEQYF.

This clonotype was detected many times. This chain joins TRBV5-1 and TRBJ2-1; TRBD1 aligns across 9 bases. After removal of 7 bases from V and 6 bases from J, the junction contained 11 bases not matched to a gene. The V gene's germline CDR1 is SGHRS and CDR2 YFSETQ. The CDR3 covers 15 residues. The CDR3 loop reads CASAPAGTGSNEQFF. In DNA form, the CDR3 reads TGCGCCAGCGCGCCTGCCGGGACAGGGTCCAATGAGCAGTTCTTC.

About this clonotype itself: Relative to the germline gene, one junction end is altered; a read error may explain this. CDR3 coding DNA: TGTGCCAGCAGACCCGACAGAAACACTGCAGCTTTCTTT. This gives the protein CASRPDRNTAAFF. The chain recombines TRBV12-3 or TRBV12-4 with TRBJ1-1; perhaps TRBD1 as D (5 bases). The CDR3 spans 13 residues.

The chain carries TRBV5-1 and TRBJ2-7, with TRBD1 matching over 11 bases. CDR1 and CDR2 from the germline V gene are SGHRS and YFSETQ. Trimming cost V 5 bases and J 2 bases; bases outside gene matches: 3. The CDR3 extends over 14 amino acids. DNA for the CDR3: TGCGCCAGCAGACCGGGACAGGGGGCCTACGAGCAGTACTTC. It codes for CASRPGQGAYEQYF.

This clonotype was observed many times. The chain couples TRBV5-8 to TRBJ2-3, with a weak D call TRBD2 (5 bases). Trimming cost V 4 bases and J 1 base, with 10 bases left between them. This CDR3 has 14 amino acids. Germline loops: CDR1 SGHTS, CDR2 YDEGEE. The CDR3 sequence is CASSPGLGTDTQYF. In DNA, the CDR3 is TGTGCCAGCAGCCCAGGACTGGGCACAGATACGCAGTATTTT.

Many counts were recorded for this clonotype. This chain joins TRBV7-3 and TRBJ2-2; D is ambiguous. The CDR3 covers 13 residues. The germline V and J ends were trimmed by 5 bases and 5 bases, with 9 bases remaining between them. Looked up from germline, CDR1 is SGHTA and CDR2 is FQGTGA. Here the CDR3 DNA reads TGTGCCAGCAGCACGGTTGGTACCGGGGAGCTGTTTTTT. This sequence encodes CASSTVGTGELFF.

This clonotype was observed a handful of times. The V gene is TRBV11-2, the J gene TRBJ2-1; possible D gene TRBD2, 6 bases. V was trimmed by 2 bases and J by 10 bases, leaving 15 bases between them. The length of the CDR3 is 14 residues. Germline V gene sequence: CDR1 SGHAT, CDR2 FQNNGV. In DNA form, the CDR3 reads TGTGCCAGCAGCTTAACTTCCAGGGCGGGGGAGCAGTTCTTC. As protein: CASSLTSRAGEQFF.

This clonotype came up many times. This chain uses TRBV7-2 with TRBJ2-7; 8 nucleotides line up with TRBD2. The CDR3 has 16 residues. Germline CDR1 reads SGHTA; CDR2 reads FQGNSA. The J segment lost 4 bases and the V segment lost 5 bases, leaving 13 bases of the junction unmatched. In DNA, the CDR3 is TGTGCCAGCAGCCCCTATCGCGCTAGCGGGCAATACGAGCAGTACTTC. Its protein product is CASSPYRASGQYEQYF.

In its sample, this clonotype was seen many times. The chain recombines TRBV28 with TRBJ2-1; D remains ambiguous. The V gene's germline CDR1 is MDHEN and CDR2 SYDVKM. The CDR3 is 16 residues long. Trimming shortened V by 4 bases and J by 2 bases, and 15 bases separated the two germline ends. The CDR3 DNA is TGTGCCAGCAGTTCAACAACACTCGTTGCCTACAATGAGCAGTTCTTC. Amino acid sequence: CASSSTTLVAYNEQFF.

At least ten counts were recorded for this clonotype. CDR3 nucleotide sequence: TGCGCCAGCAGCTTGGTAGCGGGAGAAGGCACAGATACGCAGTATTTT. It codes for CASSLVAGEGTDTQYF. The V gene is TRBV5-1, the J gene TRBJ2-3; 9 bases fit TRBD2. V shed 0 bases and J 1 base; nucleotides not matched to a gene: 3. This CDR3 is built from 16 residues. CDR1 is SGHRS, CDR2 YFSETQ, per germline.

This clonotype was detected ten times or more. This chain joins TRBV2 and TRBJ1-4; a possible D gene is TRBD1 (5 bases). V was cut by 0 bases and J by 8 bases, with 13 bases left in between. CDR3 length: 15 residues. Germline-derived CDR1 and CDR2 are SNHLY and FYNNEI. The CDR3 is CASSEALFRVEKLFF. The CDR3 coding sequence is TGTGCCAGCAGTGAAGCGCTTTTCAGGGTCGAAAAACTGTTTTTT.

This clonotype was recorded many times. The CDR3 spells CASSRQGHLGGYTF. The DNA of the CDR3 is TGTGCCAGCAGTCGACAGGGCCACCTTGGTGGCTACACCTTC. This chain connects TRBV12-3 or TRBV12-4 to TRBJ1-2, with 7 bases that match TRBD1. The ends lost 5 bases at V and 7 bases at J; junction bases unmatched: 10. This CDR3 spans 14 amino acids.

This clonotype was detected many times. The V and J genes are TRBV20-1 and TRBJ2-1; TRBD2 aligns across 10 bases. The CDR3 consists of 13 residues. Germline V lookup: CDR1 DFQATT, CDR2 SNEGSKA (reference sequence). CDR3 DNA sequence: TGCGCCACGAGAGCGGGAGGGCTGGATGAGCAGTTCTTC. Its translation is CATRAGGLDEQFF.

The rearrangement joins TRBV5-1 to TRBJ2-3; 14 bases line up with TRBD2. Germline loops: CDR1 SGHRS, CDR2 YFSETQ. The CDR3 extends over 16 amino acids. With V trimmed by 4 bases and J by 4 bases, 5 bases remained unmatched. CDR3 in DNA: TGCGCCAGCAGCCCGACTAGCGGGAGGGCGGCAGATACGCAGTATTTT. It yields the protein CASSPTSGRAADTQYF.

The V call is TRBV29-1, the J call TRBJ2-7; D unresolved. CDR3 length equals 11 residues. Trimming removed 6 bases from V and 4 bases from J, with 10 bases in between. From germline, CDR1 is SQVTM and CDR2 ANQGSEA. This chain's CDR3 is CSVTELYEQYF. For the CDR3, the DNA is TGCAGCGTAACAGAATTATACGAGCAGTACTTC.

In its sample, this clonotype was seen many times. The chain combines TRBV19 with TRBJ2-7; 8 bases align to TRBD1. There are 15 residues in the CDR3. V trimming: 5 bases; J trimming: 1 base; junction bases outside the gene matches: 7. Germline V gene lookup returns CDR1 LNHDA and CDR2 SQIVND (reference sequence). The CDR3 DNA is TGTGCCAGTAGTCCGTCCGGGACAGGTTCCTACGAGCAGTACTTC. Encoded protein: CASSPSGTGSYEQYF.

At least ten counts were recorded for this clonotype. The chain joins TRBV5-5 to TRBJ1-6, with a tentative D call TRBD1 (5 bases). The V and J ends lost 5 bases and 9 bases respectively, with 18 bases between them. The V gene's germline CDR1 is SGHKS and CDR2 YYEKEE (reference sequence). The CDR3 runs 15 residues. DNA for the CDR3: TGTGCCAGCAGTTCCCAACCGGGACGGTCTTCACCCCTCCACTTT. Translating gives CASSSQPGRSSPLHF.

This clonotype was counted at least ten times. The chain couples TRBV5-1 to TRBJ2-7; D remains ambiguous. CDR1 SGHRS and CDR2 YFSETQ come from the germline V gene. Between the trimmed V and J ends, which lost 0 bases and 3 bases, there was a span of 4 bases. CDR3 size: 12 residues. CDR3 nucleotide sequence: TGCGCCAGCAGCTTGGGGGGCTACGAGCAGTACTTC. Protein sequence: CASSLGGYEQYF. The complete variable domain, with remaining parts taken from reference TRBV5-1 and TRBJ2-7, reads KAGVTQTPRYLIKTRGQQVTLSCSPISGHRSVSWYQQTPGQGLQFLFEYFSETQRNKGNFPGRFSGRQFSNSRSEMNVSTLELGDSALYLCASSLGGYEQYFGPGTRLTVT.